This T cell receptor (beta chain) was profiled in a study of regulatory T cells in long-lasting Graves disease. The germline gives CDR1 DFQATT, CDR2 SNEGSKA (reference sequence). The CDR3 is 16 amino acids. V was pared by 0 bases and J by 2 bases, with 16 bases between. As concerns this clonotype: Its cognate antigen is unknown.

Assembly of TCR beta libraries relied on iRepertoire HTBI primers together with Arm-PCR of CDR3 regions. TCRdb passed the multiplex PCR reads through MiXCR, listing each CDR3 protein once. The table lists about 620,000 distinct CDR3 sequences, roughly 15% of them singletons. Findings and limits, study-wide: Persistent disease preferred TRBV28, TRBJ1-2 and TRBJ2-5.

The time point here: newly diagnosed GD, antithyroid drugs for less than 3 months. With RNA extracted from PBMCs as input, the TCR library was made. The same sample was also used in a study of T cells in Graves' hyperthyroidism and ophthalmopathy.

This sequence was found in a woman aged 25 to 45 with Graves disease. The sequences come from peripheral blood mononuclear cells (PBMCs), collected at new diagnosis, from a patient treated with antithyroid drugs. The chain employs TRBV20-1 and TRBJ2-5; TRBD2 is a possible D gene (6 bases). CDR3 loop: CSARDSEGPPQETQYF. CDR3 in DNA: TGCAGTGCTAGAGATTCGGAGGGACCCCCTCAAGAGACCCAGTACTTC.